These 25 T cell receptor beta chains share one sample of origin, sequenced in a study of beta chain features in type 1 diabetes. Expressed TCRB transcripts were sequenced because the isolated RNA had all been reverse transcribed beforehand. Using immunoSEQ multiplex PCR, the repertoire was profiled, and TCRdb retains in-frame clones only, with some absent. The top ten clones hold about 0.097% of a sample with over 500,000 clones, 15% to 18% of them seen once. What was sequenced was naive CD4+ T cells from blood. The source is a man between 18 and 35 years old in good health.

In this sample, this clone turned up a few times. The genes are TRBV10-3 and TRBJ2-3; 7 bases are a match to TRBD2. With V trimmed by 5 bases and J by 2 bases, 4 bases remained unmatched. CDR1 is ENHRY and CDR2 is SYGVKD in the germline V gene. CDR3 length: 14 residues. CDR3 sequence: CAISRTSLTDTQYF. The CDR3 DNA is TGTGCCATCAGTCGGACTAGTCTCACAGATACGCAGTATTTT.

The chain is built from TRBV29-1 and TRBJ1-1; TRBD1 agrees at 7 bases. V shed 4 bases, J shed 11 bases, and the junction held 13 bases outside the gene matches. This CDR3 spans 13 amino acids. Germline V gene data show CDR1 as SQVTM and CDR2 as ANQGSEA. CDR3 region: CSVATVQGIKAFF. The CDR3 DNA reads TGCAGCGTTGCTACCGTACAGGGGATTAAGGCTTTCTTT.

V usage is TRBV23-1 and J usage is TRBJ1-5, with 10 bases that match TRBD1. Being an ORF, TRBV23-1 has a function that is uncertain. Trimming cost V 0 bases and J 2 bases; bases outside gene matches: 10. The CDR3 spans 19 residues. This CDR3 is CASSQSSRQGAQGNQPQHF. The CDR3, as DNA: TGCGCCAGCAGTCAATCTTCCAGACAGGGGGCTCAAGGCAATCAGCCCCAGCATTTT.

This clone was observed a handful of times. This chain connects TRBV9 to TRBJ1-5, with D unresolved. This CDR3 has 15 residues. CDR1 and CDR2 from the germline V gene are SGDLS and YYNGEE. V lost 0 bases and J lost 6, with 13 bases in between. CDR3 loop: CASSVDPGGPQPQHF. CDR3 bases: TGTGCCAGCAGCGTAGACCCCGGTGGACCTCAGCCCCAGCATTTT.

This clone was counted only a few times. The chain couples TRBV9 to TRBJ2-3; D is perhaps TRBD1 or TRBD2 (5 bases each). V was clipped by 4 bases and J by 0 bases, with 15 bases between them. Germline-derived CDR1 and CDR2 are SGDLS and YYNGEE. The CDR3 runs to 16 residues. CDR3 DNA sequence: TGTGCCAGCAGCCCTGGGACCGGAGGAAGCACAGATACGCAGTATTTT. Residues: CASSPGTGGSTDTQYF.

The table lists this clone with many counts. The V gene is TRBV28, the J gene TRBJ2-1; 8 nucleotides align to TRBD2. After removal of 7 bases from V and 10 bases from J, the junction contained 6 bases not matched to a gene. The CDR3 length is 12 residues. Germline assignment: CDR1 MDHEN and CDR2 SYDVKM. CDR3 in amino acids: CASTDRLAEQFF. The CDR3 bases are TGTGCCAGCACCGACAGACTAGCGGAGCAGTTCTTC.

CDR3 DNA sequence: TGTGCCAGCTCACCCAGGGGGGGTGCGAACACCGGGGAGCTGTTTTTT. This codes for CASSPRGGANTGELFF. J is TRBJ2-2 and V is TRBV18; D could derive from TRBD1 or TRBD2 (7 bases each). The CDR3 has 16 amino acids. Trimming shortened V by 3 bases and J by 0 bases, and 11 bases separated the two germline ends. In germline, CDR1 is KGHSH, CDR2 LQKENI.

This clone was seen a few times. V and J are TRBV5-1 and TRBJ2-1; possibly TRBD2 for D (6 bases). Trimming removed 1 base at V and 1 base at J, with 9 bases between. This CDR3 has 15 amino acids. Germline V gene data show CDR1 as SGHRS and CDR2 as YFSETQ. The CDR3 loop is CASSLSGTSYNEQFF. In DNA, the CDR3 is TGCGCCAGCAGCTTGTCTGGGACTTCCTACAATGAGCAGTTCTTC.

This clone was seen more than once but under ten times. V is TRBV2 and J is TRBJ1-1; 7 bases fit TRBD1. Germline lookup yields CDR1 SNHLY and CDR2 FYNNEI. V was pared by 7 bases and J by 1 base, with 6 bases of the junction left unmatched. CDR3 length equals 14 residues. The CDR3 here is CASNEQGKNTEAFF. For the CDR3, the DNA is TGTGCCAGCAACGAACAGGGGAAGAACACTGAAGCTTTCTTT. The full variable domain, rest sourced from reference TRBV2 and TRBJ1-1, is EPEVTQTPSHQVTQMGQEVILRCVPISNHLYFYWYRQILGQKVEFLVSFYNNEISEKSEIFDDQFSVERPDGSNFTLKIRSTKLEDSAMYFCASNEQGKNTEAFFGQGTRLTVV.

As DNA, the CDR3 is TGTGCCAGCAGCCCCCGGGCACTAGCGGGGGGCACAGATACGCAGTATTTT. This gives the protein CASSPRALAGGTDTQYF. The gene calls are TRBV9 and TRBJ2-3; the match to TRBD2 covers 11 bases. The CDR3 runs 17 residues. Germline V gene sequence: CDR1 SGDLS, CDR2 YYNGEE. J gave up 1 base and V 4 bases, and 8 bases lay outside the gene matches.

The chain carries TRBV5-1 and TRBJ2-7; D is ambiguous. V was trimmed by 6 bases and J by 0 bases, leaving 10 bases between them. The germline gives CDR1 SGHRS, CDR2 YFSETQ. The CDR3 spans 13 residues. CDR3 sequence: CASTPPSSYEQYF. DNA of the CDR3: TGCGCCAGCACGCCCCCCAGCTCCTACGAGCAGTACTTC. The full variable domain, completed using reference TRBV5-1 and TRBJ2-7, is KAGVTQTPRYLIKTRGQQVTLSCSPISGHRSVSWYQQTPGQGLQFLFEYFSETQRNKGNFPGRFSGRQFSNSRSEMNVSTLELGDSALYLCASTPPSSYEQYFGPGTRLTVT.

This clone has only a few counts. The rearrangement uses TRBV30 and TRBJ2-4, with 8 bases matching TRBD1. This CDR3 has 16 amino acids. V trimming: 4 bases; J trimming: 0 bases; junction bases outside the gene matches: 8. Germline loops: CDR1 GTSNPN, CDR2 SVGIG (reference sequence). The CDR3 DNA follows: TGTGCCTGGAAGGCATCAGGGGGCAGAGCCAAAAACATTCAGTACTTC. Protein sequence: CAWKASGGRAKNIQYF.

The rearrangement joins TRBV7-2 to TRBJ2-5; no definite D call. Germline CDR1 and CDR2: SGHTA and FQGNSA. CDR3 size: 14 residues. Trimming pared 5 bases from V and 5 bases from J, leaving 15 bases between. CDR3 nucleotides: TGTGCCAGCAGCCGCCCCCCGAAGATGGAGACCCAGTACTTC. This codes for CASSRPPKMETQYF.

The chain is built from TRBV7-3 and TRBJ1-2, with 7 bases that match TRBD1. Losses at the gene ends were 6 bases for V and 2 bases for J; bases not matched to a gene: 9. CDR1 is SGHTA, CDR2 FQGTGA, per germline. The CDR3 covers 15 residues. The CDR3 DNA reads TGTGCCAGCAGTCCCAACCCAGGGGGGAACTATGGCTACACCTTC. Translating it yields CASSPNPGGNYGYTF.

This clone turned up a few times. J is TRBJ2-7 and V is TRBV9; 7 nucleotides line up with TRBD1. With V trimmed by 4 bases and J by 2 bases, 15 bases remained unmatched. This CDR3 has 17 residues. The germline V gene encodes CDR1 SGDLS and CDR2 YYNGEE. This CDR3 reads CASSKAPGQTTTYEQYF. The CDR3 DNA reads TGTGCCAGCAGCAAAGCACCGGGACAGACTACTACCTACGAGCAGTACTTC.

The chain is built from TRBV21-1 and TRBJ2-7. TRBV21-1 is listed as a pseudogene. The CDR3 contains 10 residues. CDR3 coding DNA: TGTGCCAGCAGCAAGAACGAGCAGTACTTC. Protein: CASSKNEQYF.

The chain uses TRBV5-8 and TRBJ1-2, with D perhaps matching TRBD1 (5 bases). This CDR3 contains 12 residues. The germline V and J ends were trimmed by 0 bases and 8 bases, with 8 bases remaining between them. The germline gives CDR1 SGHTS, CDR2 YDEGEE. In DNA, the CDR3 is TGTGCCAGCAGCTTGGGCAGGGTGGGCTACACCTTC. Protein sequence: CASSLGRVGYTF.

This clone was found many times. This rearrangement joins TRBV27 to TRBJ2-1, with a weak D call TRBD2 (6 bases). Trimming shortened V by 6 bases and J by 7 bases, and 10 bases separated the two germline ends. CDR3 size: 12 residues. Germline loops: CDR1 MNHEY, CDR2 SMNVEV (reference sequence). CDR3 DNA sequence: TGTGCCAGCAGCCGACTAGGGAATGAGCAGTTCTTC. This codes for CASSRLGNEQFF.

The chain has TRBV12-5 and TRBJ2-7, with D unclear. The CDR3 covers 13 residues. V lost 4 bases to trimming and J lost 4 bases, with 11 bases between them. Germline V gives CDR1 LGHNT, CDR2 FRNRAP. The CDR3 spells CASGSDGEYEQYF. The CDR3 DNA reads TGTGCTAGTGGTTCCGATGGGGAATACGAGCAGTACTTC. Using reference TRBV12-5 and TRBJ2-7 for the parts outside the CDR3, the full variable domain is DARVTQTPRHKVTEMGQEVTMRCQPILGHNTVFWYRQTMMQGLELLAYFRNRAPLDDSGMPKDRFSAEMPDATLATLKIQPSEPRDSAVYFCASGSDGEYEQYFGPGTRLTVT.

This rearrangement joins TRBV5-1 to TRBJ1-5; the D is unclear. V was clipped by 1 base and J by 0 bases, with 8 bases between them. The CDR3 has 15 residues. Germline V gene sequence: CDR1 SGHRS, CDR2 YFSETQ. The CDR3 coding sequence is TGCGCCAGCAGCTTGAACGGGGTTAGCAATCAGCCCCAGCATTTT. Translated: CASSLNGVSNQPQHF.

Here the CDR3 DNA reads TGCGCCAGCAGTCAACCCTCCCCGGGACTAGCGGGAGGGACTCTCTCCTACGAGCAGTACTTC. Translated, it gives CASSQPSPGLAGGTLSYEQYF. The V and J genes are TRBV23-1 and TRBJ2-7, with TRBD2 identical over 16 bases. Being an ORF, TRBV23-1 has a function that is uncertain. The V gene end was trimmed by 2 bases and the J gene end by 0 bases; junction bases not matched to a gene: 13. The CDR3 runs to 21 residues.

This chain connects TRBV21-1 to TRBJ2-7; the DNA was not compared with TRBD1, the D call given in the table. TRBV21-1 is annotated as a pseudogene. The length of the CDR3 is 16 residues. The CDR3 DNA reads TGTGCCAGCAGCAAAGCGCTTTTCAGGGATCACTACGAGCAGTACTTC. It encodes CASSKALFRDHYEQYF.

This clone came up a few times. The genes are TRBV9 and TRBJ2-7, with 7 bases identical to TRBD2. The ends lost 4 bases at V and 7 bases at J; junction bases unmatched: 8. CDR3 length: 13 residues. Germline CDR1 and CDR2: SGDLS and YYNGEE. This CDR3 reads CASSPPREGEQYF. Written as DNA, the CDR3 is TGTGCCAGCAGCCCCCCTAGGGAGGGAGAGCAGTACTTC.

The chain links TRBV9 to TRBJ2-5; 7 nucleotides agree with TRBD2. V trimming: 3 bases; J trimming: 4 bases; junction bases outside the gene matches: 12. CDR1 and CDR2 from the germline V gene are SGDLS and YYNGEE. This CDR3 is built from 16 residues. The CDR3 loop is CASSATGTIKPETQYF. CDR3 nucleotides: TGTGCCAGCAGCGCGACCGGGACTATAAAGCCAGAGACCCAGTACTTC.

The chain is built from TRBV4-2 and TRBJ1-1; D may be TRBD1 (6 bases). Germline assignment: CDR1 LGHNA and CDR2 YNFKEQ. This CDR3 comprises 15 residues. V dropped 0 bases and J dropped 11 bases, with 19 bases sitting between them. CDR3 DNA: TGTGCCAGCAGCCAAGAGTGGGGGCCTCAAGAGGGGGCTTTCTTT. Residues: CASSQEWGPQEGAFF.